Here is one TCR beta chain with its context. Its matching antigen is unknown. The record originates from a study of T-cell reconstitution after alpha-beta-depleted transplantation in children. Study-level findings and limits: Newly produced T cells mostly provided counts and TCRbeta diversity after one year, as hyperexpanded clones declined. High day-60 TCRbeta diversity in some patients came from surviving recipient T cells and thymic progenitors. Reportedly, alpha-beta T cells present about two months post-transplant originated from several hundred expanded clones of graft origin.

This CDR3 region has 15 residues. V trimming: 1 base; J trimming: 3 bases; junction bases outside the gene matches: 6. CDR1 is DFQATT, CDR2 SNEGSKA, per germline (reference sequence). Unique molecular identifiers were incorporated during preparation of the TCRbeta library. MiXCR, run by TCRdb on the PCR reads, gives a single entry per CDR3 protein. The table has just under 150,000 distinct CDR3 sequences, around 8.8% seen once. The specimen was PBMCs, mostly from graft donor cells, collected 180 days after TCRalphabeta/CD19-depleted stem cell transplant. This TCR came from a female patient aged 2-10 years who had a stem cell transplant for congenital amegakaryocytic thrombocytopenia, so the T cells may come from the graft donor. The chain employs TRBV20-1 and TRBJ2-3, with 8 bases that match TRBD2. Written as DNA, the CDR3 is TGCAGTGCTAGAGGCCGGGGGGGAGGGACAGATACGCAGTATTTT. Amino acids: CSARGRGGGTDTQYF.